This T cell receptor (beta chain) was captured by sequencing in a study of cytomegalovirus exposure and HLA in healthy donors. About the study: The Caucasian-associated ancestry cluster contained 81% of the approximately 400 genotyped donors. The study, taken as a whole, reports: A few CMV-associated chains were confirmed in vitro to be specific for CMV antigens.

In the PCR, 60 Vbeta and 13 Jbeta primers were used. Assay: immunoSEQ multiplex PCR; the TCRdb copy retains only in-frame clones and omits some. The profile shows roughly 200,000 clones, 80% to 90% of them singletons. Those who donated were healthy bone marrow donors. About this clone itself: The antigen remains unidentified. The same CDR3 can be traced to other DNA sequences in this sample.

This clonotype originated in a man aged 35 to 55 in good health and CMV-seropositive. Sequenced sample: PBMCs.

The DNA for the CDR3 is TGTGCCAGCAGTTTGCGAAATGAGCAGTTCTTC. This encodes CASSLRNEQFF. This chain links TRBV28 with TRBJ2-1; D is unresolved. The CDR3 has 11 amino acids. Trimming shortened V by 3 bases and J by 7 bases, and 4 bases separated the two germline ends. In germline, CDR1 is MDHEN, CDR2 SYDVKM. The full variable domain, in which reference TRBV28 and TRBJ2-1 provide the parts outside the CDR3, is DVKVTQSSRYLVKRTGEKVFLECVQDMDHENMFWYRQDPGLGLRLIYFSYDVKMKEKGDIPEGYSVSREKKERFSLILESASTNQTSMYLCASSLRNEQFFGPGTRLTVL.